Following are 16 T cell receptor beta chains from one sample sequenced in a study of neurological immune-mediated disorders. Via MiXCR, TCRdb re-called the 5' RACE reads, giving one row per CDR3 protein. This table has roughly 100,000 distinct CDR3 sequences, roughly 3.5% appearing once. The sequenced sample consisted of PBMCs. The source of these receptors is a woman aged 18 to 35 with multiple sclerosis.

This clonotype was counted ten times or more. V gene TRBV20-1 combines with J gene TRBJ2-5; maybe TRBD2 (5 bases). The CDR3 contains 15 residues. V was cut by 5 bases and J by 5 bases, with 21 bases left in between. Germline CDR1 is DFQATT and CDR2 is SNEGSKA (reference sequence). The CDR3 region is CSAPGGGGPRETQYF. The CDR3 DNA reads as TGCAGTGCTCCCGGCGGCGGAGGCCCACGGGAGACCCAGTACTTC.

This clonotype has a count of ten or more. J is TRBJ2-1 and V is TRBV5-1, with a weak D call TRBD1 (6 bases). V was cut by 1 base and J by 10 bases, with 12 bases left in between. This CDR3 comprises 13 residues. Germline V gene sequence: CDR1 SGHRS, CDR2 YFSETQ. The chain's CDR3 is CASSLLGAGEQFF. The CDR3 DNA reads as TGCGCCAGCAGCTTGTTGGGGGCCGGGGAGCAGTTCTTC.

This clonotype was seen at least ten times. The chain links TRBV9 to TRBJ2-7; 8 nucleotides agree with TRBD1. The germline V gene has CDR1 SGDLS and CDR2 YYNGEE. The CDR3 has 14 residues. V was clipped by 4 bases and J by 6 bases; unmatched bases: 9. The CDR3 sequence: CASSPQGQGGEQYF. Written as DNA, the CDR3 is TGTGCCAGCAGCCCACAAGGACAGGGCGGCGAGCAGTACTTC.

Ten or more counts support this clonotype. The CDR3 coding sequence is TGTGCCAGCCGCCCAATTAGTAGCCTCCAAGAGACCCAGTACTTC. Encoded protein: CASRPISSLQETQYF. The rearrangement joins TRBV25-1 to TRBJ2-5; D unclear. The V gene lost 8 bases and the J gene lost 1 base, with 17 bases spanning the gap. Germline lookup yields CDR1 MGHDK and CDR2 SYGVNS. The CDR3 covers 15 residues. The full variable domain, in which reference TRBV25-1 and TRBJ2-5 provide the parts outside the CDR3, is EADIYQTPRYLVIGTGKKITLECSQTMGHDKMYWYQQDPGMELHLIHYSYGVNSTEKGDLSSESTVSRIRTEHFPLTLESARPSHTSQYLCASRPISSLQETQYFGPGTRLLVL.

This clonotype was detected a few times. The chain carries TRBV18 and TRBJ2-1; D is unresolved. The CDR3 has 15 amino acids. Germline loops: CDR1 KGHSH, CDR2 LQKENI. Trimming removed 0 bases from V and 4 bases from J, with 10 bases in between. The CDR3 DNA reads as TGTGCCAGCTCACCACCGGTAAAGGAATACAATGAGCAGTTCTTC. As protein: CASSPPVKEYNEQFF. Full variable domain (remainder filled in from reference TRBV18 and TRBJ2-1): NAGVMQNPRHLVRRRGQEARLRCSPMKGHSHVYWYRQLPEEGLKFMVYLQKENIIDESGMPKERFSAEFPKEGPSILRIQQVVRGDSAAYFCASSPPVKEYNEQFFGPGTRLTVL.

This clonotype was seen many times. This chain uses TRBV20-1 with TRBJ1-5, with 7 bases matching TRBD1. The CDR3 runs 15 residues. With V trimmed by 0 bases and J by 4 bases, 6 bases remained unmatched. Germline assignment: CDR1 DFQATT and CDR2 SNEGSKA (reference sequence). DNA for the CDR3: TGCAGTGCTAGAGATGGGGGGACAGAAAATCAGCCCCAGCATTTT. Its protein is CSARDGGTENQPQHF.

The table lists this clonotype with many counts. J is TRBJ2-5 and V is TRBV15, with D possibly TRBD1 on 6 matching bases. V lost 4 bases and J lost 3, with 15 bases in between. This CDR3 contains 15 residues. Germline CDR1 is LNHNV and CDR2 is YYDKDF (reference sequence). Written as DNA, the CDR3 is TGTGCCACCAGCACAGAAGGGGGAGCGAAAGAGACCCAGTACTTC. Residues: CATSTEGGAKETQYF.

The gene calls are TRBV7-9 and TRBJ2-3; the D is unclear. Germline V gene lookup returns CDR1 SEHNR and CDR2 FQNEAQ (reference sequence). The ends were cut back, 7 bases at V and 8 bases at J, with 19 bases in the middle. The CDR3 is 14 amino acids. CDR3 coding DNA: TGTGCCAGCACCTCCGGATGGGTAAAGGGTACGCAGTATTTT. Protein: CASTSGWVKGTQYF.

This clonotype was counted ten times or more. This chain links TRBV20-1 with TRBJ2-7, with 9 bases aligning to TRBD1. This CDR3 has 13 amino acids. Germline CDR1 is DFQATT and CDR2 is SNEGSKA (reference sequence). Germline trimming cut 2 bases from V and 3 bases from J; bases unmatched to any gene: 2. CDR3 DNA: TGCAGTGCTAGAATGGACAGGGGCTACGAGCAGTACTTC. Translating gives CSARMDRGYEQYF.

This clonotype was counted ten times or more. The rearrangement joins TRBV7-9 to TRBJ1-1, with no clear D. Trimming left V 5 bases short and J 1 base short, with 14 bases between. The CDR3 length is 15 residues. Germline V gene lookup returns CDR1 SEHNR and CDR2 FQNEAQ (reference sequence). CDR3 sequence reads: CASSRLLTQNTEAFF. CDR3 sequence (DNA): TGTGCCAGCAGCAGACTTCTGACCCAGAACACTGAAGCTTTCTTT.

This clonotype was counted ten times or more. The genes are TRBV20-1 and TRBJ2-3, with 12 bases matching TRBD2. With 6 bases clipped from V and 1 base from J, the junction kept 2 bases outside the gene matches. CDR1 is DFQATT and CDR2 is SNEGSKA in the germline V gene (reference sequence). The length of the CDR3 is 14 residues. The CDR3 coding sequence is TGCAGTGCCAGGACTAGCGGGGGCACAGATACGCAGTATTTT. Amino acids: CSARTSGGTDTQYF.

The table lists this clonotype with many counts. The CDR3 nucleotides are TGTGCCATCAGTGATTACAGACTGAACTCTGGAAACACCATATATTTT. Its protein is CAISDYRLNSGNTIYF. The V and J genes are TRBV10-3 and TRBJ1-3; D unresolved. This CDR3 region has 16 residues. Germline V gene data show CDR1 as ENHRY and CDR2 as SYGVKD. Trimming cost V 3 bases and J 0 bases, with 12 bases left between them.

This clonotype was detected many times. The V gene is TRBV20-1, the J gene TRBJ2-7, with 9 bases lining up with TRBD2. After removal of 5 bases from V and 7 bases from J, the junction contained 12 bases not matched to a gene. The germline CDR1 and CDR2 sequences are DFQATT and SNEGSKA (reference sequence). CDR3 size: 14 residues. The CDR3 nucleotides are TGCAGTGCTCGGATTAGCGGGAGTTTCGGGGAGCAGTACTTC. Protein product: CSARISGSFGEQYF.

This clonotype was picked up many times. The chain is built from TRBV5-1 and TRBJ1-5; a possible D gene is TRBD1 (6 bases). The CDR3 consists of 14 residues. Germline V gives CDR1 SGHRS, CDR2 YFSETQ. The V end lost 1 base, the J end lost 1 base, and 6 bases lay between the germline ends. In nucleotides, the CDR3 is TGCGCCAGCAGCTTGACAGGGAGCAATCAGCCCCAGCATTTT. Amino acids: CASSLTGSNQPQHF.

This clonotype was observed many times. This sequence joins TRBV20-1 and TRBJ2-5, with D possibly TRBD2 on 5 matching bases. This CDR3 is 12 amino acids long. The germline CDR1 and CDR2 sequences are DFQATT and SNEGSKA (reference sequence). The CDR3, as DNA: TGCAGCGCACCGGGAAGACAAGAGACCCAGTACTTC. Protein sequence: CSAPGRQETQYF.

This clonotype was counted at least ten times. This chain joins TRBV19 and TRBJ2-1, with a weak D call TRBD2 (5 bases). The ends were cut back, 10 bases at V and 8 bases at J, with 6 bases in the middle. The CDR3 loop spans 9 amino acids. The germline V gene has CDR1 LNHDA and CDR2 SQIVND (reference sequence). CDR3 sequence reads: CATGDEQFF. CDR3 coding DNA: TGTGCCACCGGGGATGAGCAGTTCTTC.